These T cell receptor beta chains were read from a single sample in a study of shared clonotypes between healthy human individuals. Profiling relied on immunoSEQ multiplex PCR, and the TCRdb table lists in-frame clones only, not all of them. The sample includes some 790,000 clones, 72% of them seen just once. The material sequenced was memory CD4+ T cells sorted from blood. Every receptor here comes from a woman aged 25-40 years in good health. Each CDR3 is given with its conserved first and last residue. Fields, in order: D gene, V gene, J gene, clone size, CDR3 DNA, CDR3 protein. The D gene is left open where the match is weak. The listing skips clone size in some rows; elsewhere it reads once, few, many or a size class.

>.|TRBV6-5|TRBJ1-1|.
TGTGCCAGCAGCAAGGGACAACTCACTGAAGCTTTCTTT
CASSKGQLTEAFF
>TRBD1|TRBV9|TRBJ2-7|.
TGTGCCAGCAGCCCTTTCTGGGACAGGGGCCCCTACGAGCAGTACTTC
CASSPFWDRGPYEQYF
>.|TRBV29-1|TRBJ2-7|once
TGCAGCGTTGGCCTGCCCAGGGTCTCTGCCTACGAGCAGTACTTC
CSVGLPRVSAYEQYF
>TRBD1|TRBV28|TRBJ2-4|few
TGTGCCAGCAGTACGTTGACAGGGGGTCTGGCCAAAAACATTCAGTACTTC
CASSTLTGGLAKNIQYF
>.|TRBV30|TRBJ2-7|.
TGTGCCTGGAGATTAGCTGGAGCAACCTACGAGCAGTACTTC
CAWRLAGATYEQYF
>.|TRBV7-8|TRBJ2-1|once
TGTGCCAGCAGCTTACAAGCGTTGGGGAACCTAAACTACAATGAGCAGTTCTTC
CASSLQALGNLNYNEQFF
>.|TRBV5-1|TRBJ2-3|.
TGCGCCAGCTCCCCGGACAGTCATGGGACAGATACGCAGTATTTT
CASSPDSHGTDTQYF
>.|TRBV2|TRBJ1-1|few
TGTGCCAGCAGCTTACGGTCATGGGCTTTCTTT
CASSLRSWAFF
>TRBD2|TRBV29-1|TRBJ2-7|.
TGCAGCGTTGAAGGGACTAGCGGGAATGACTACGAGCAGTACTTC
CSVEGTSGNDYEQYF
>.|TRBV14|TRBJ1-1|few
TGTGCCAGCAGCCAAGTAGCAGGGGCCGACACTGAAGCTTTCTTT
CASSQVAGADTEAFF
>TRBD2|TRBV28|TRBJ2-2|many
TGTGCCAGCAGTTTATGGGCTAGCGGGTATACCGGGGAGCTGTTTTTT
CASSLWASGYTGELFF
>.|TRBV11-2|TRBJ2-3|few
TGTGCCAGCAGCTTAGCAGGGGCGGGCACAGATACGCAGTATTTT
CASSLAGAGTDTQYF
>.|TRBV2|TRBJ2-4|.
TGTGCCAGCAGTGAAGCGTCCAAAAACATTCAGTACTTC
CASSEASKNIQYF
>.|TRBV28|TRBJ1-4|once
TGTGCCAGCAGTTTGCCCCCGGAGGAAAAACTGTTTTTT
CASSLPPEEKLFF
>TRBD2|TRBV7-9|TRBJ2-7|.
TGTGCCAGCAGCTTAACTACTAGCGCCTCCTACGAGCAGTACTTC
CASSLTTSASYEQYF
>.|TRBV2|TRBJ2-1|.
TGTGCCAGCAGTGAGGGTCGGAGTCACAATGAGCAGTTCTTC
CASSEGRSHNEQFF
>TRBD2|TRBV5-1|TRBJ2-7|once
TGCGCCAGCAGCGTGACGGGAGGGAGCTACGAGCAGTACTTC
CASSVTGGSYEQYF
>.|TRBV29-1|TRBJ2-7|many
TGCAGCGTTACGGACAGCTACGAGCAGTACTTC
CSVTDSYEQYF
>TRBD2|TRBV25-1|TRBJ2-1|few
TGTGCCAGCAGTGAGGTTCTAGCGGGAGGCAATGAGCAGTTCTTC
CASSEVLAGGNEQFF
>.|TRBV19|TRBJ1-1|.
TGTGCCAGTACGGCGAATCGAGGCACTGAAGCTTTCTTT
CASTANRGTEAFF
>.|TRBV4-2|TRBJ2-5|.
TGTGCCAGCAGCACCCGGACTAGGGGGCAAGAGACCCAGTACTTC
CASSTRTRGQETQYF
>.|TRBV10-3|TRBJ2-7|.
TGTGCCAATTCTCCGGGTTACGAGCAGTACTTC
CANSPGYEQYF
>TRBD2|TRBV5-1|TRBJ2-7|once
TGCGCCAGCAGCTTGGTTGTGACTAGCGGGAGTTCCAACGAGCAGTACTTC
CASSLVVTSGSSNEQYF
>.|TRBV30|TRBJ1-4|.
TGTGCCTGGAACAGAGGGATAGACGAAAAACTGTTTTTT
CAWNRGIDEKLFF
>.|TRBV5-5|TRBJ2-5|.
TGTGCCAGCAGCTTGGCTTCGGGGACCCAGTACTTC
CASSLASGTQYF
>.|TRBV6-5|TRBJ1-1|.
TGTGCCAGCAGTTACTCTGGACAACGAGAAGCTTTCTTT
CASSYSGQREAFF
>TRBD1|TRBV25-1|TRBJ1-5|few
TGTGCCAGCAGTGAATCTCGGCAGGGGGTGAATCAGCCCCAGCATTTT
CASSESRQGVNQPQHF
>TRBD1|TRBV6-1|TRBJ1-2|.
TGTGCCAGCACCGAAGAAGGGGGACAGATCTATGGCTACACCTTC
CASTEEGGQIYGYTF
>TRBD1|TRBV28|TRBJ1-2|.
TGTGCCAGCAGTCAACAGGGGGTGGGCGGCTATGGCTACACCTTC
CASSQQGVGGYGYTF
>TRBD2|TRBV19|TRBJ2-1|.
TGTGCCAGTAGTCCGCGACTAGCGGGAGCCGTTGAGCAGTTCTTC
CASSPRLAGAVEQFF
>.|TRBV5-1|TRBJ2-7|.
TGCGCCAGCAGCTTGGAACTCGGCGAGCAGTACTTC
CASSLELGEQYF
>TRBD2|TRBV28|TRBJ2-1|.
TGTGCCAGCATCTATAGACGGGGGGACCAAATTTACAATGAGCAGTTCTTC
CASIYRRGDQIYNEQFF
>TRBD1|TRBV2|TRBJ1-3|.
TGTGCCAGCAGGGAACAGGGGTCTGGAAACACCATATATTTT
CASREQGSGNTIYF
>TRBD1|TRBV25-1|TRBJ2-2|few
TGTGCCAGCACCGGGACAGGGGGCTTTAACGGGGAGCTGTTTTTT
CASTGTGGFNGELFF
>TRBD1|TRBV7-9|TRBJ1-2|.
TGTGCCAGCAGCTCAGGACAGGGGCATGGCTACACCTTC
CASSSGQGHGYTF
>.|TRBV18|TRBJ2-4|.
TGTGCCAGCTCACGTAAGAATGACAGGGAGGACATTCAGTACTTC
CASSRKNDREDIQYF
>TRBD2|TRBV5-1|TRBJ2-3|.
TGCGCCAGCAGCTTGTCCGGGACTAGCGGAGCCCCCACAGATACGCAGTATTTT
CASSLSGTSGAPTDTQYF
>TRBD2|TRBV7-8|TRBJ2-3|.
TGTGCCAGCAGCCCACCAGCTAGCGGAAACACAGATACGCAGTATTTT
CASSPPASGNTDTQYF
>.|TRBV10-2|TRBJ2-3|.
TGCGCCAGCAGTAGGAGGTCGATAGGTGGCACAGATACGCAGTATTTT
CASSRRSIGGTDTQYF
>TRBD1|TRBV6-4|TRBJ1-2|.
TGTGCCAGCAGCAGGGACAGGGAATTTGGTGGCTACACCTTC
CASSRDREFGGYTF
>.|TRBV6-1|TRBJ2-1|.
TGTGCCAGCAGTGAGCGATTCCGGGGCAATGAGCAGTTCTTC
CASSERFRGNEQFF
>.|TRBV5-6|TRBJ2-5|many
TGTGCCAGCACCTTCCTTGGGGTCGCAACCCAGTACTTC
CASTFLGVATQYF
>TRBD1|TRBV7-9|TRBJ2-2|.
TGTGCCAGCAGCAAACGTTCGACAGGGGGCGTTGCGAACACCGGGGAGCTGTTTTTT
CASSKRSTGGVANTGELFF